Listed below are T cell receptor beta chains from one sample, sequenced in a study of blood T cells in healthy people across ages. TCRdb re-called the 5' RACE reads through MiXCR, storing one row per CDR3 protein. This sample carries about 1,400,000 distinct CDR3 sequences, approximately 59% of them seen once, and the ten largest clones take over 5%. Sequencing was carried out using blood. The receptors shown here come from a man younger than 35 in good health. CDR3s include the opening cysteine and the closing phenylalanine or tryptophan. Fields, in order: clone size, J gene, V gene, D gene, CDR3 protein, CDR3 DNA. The D gene is left open where the match is weak. Not all rows give a size; the values are once, few, many and, for expanded clones, a class.

.,TRBJ1-1,TRBV7-6,.,CASSSDGTEAFF,TGTGCCAGCAGCTCCGATGGCACTGAAGCTTTCTTT
.,TRBJ2-1,TRBV24-1,.,CATSDPGQREETQFF,TGTGCCACCAGTGACCCCGGACAGAGAGAAGAGACCCAGTTCTTC
.,TRBJ2-7,TRBV6-1,TRBD1,CASSEDRGPTYEQYF,TGTGCCAGCAGTGAAGACAGGGGGCCGACCTACGAGCAGTACTTC
.,TRBJ2-7,TRBV20-1,.,CSPRQSGTYEQYF,TGCAGCCCACGTCAAAGCGGAACCTACGAGCAGTACTTC
.,TRBJ1-2,TRBV5-1,.,CASSLERGYGYTF,TGCGCCAGCAGCTTGGAACGGGGCTATGGCTACACCTTC
few,TRBJ2-7,TRBV29-1,.,CSVETTDVSLEQYF,TGCAGCGTCGAGACTACGGACGTCTCTCTCGAGCAGTACTTC
few,TRBJ1-2,TRBV12-3/TRBV12-4,.,CASSLNGYGYTF,TGTGCCAGCAGTTTGAACGGTTATGGCTACACCTTC
once,TRBJ1-1,TRBV19,.,CASSKGHEAFF,TGTGCCAGTAGTAAAGGCCACGAAGCTTTCTTT
once,TRBJ1-2,TRBV27,.,CASSFSAERKDYGYTF,TGTGCCAGCAGTTTTTCGGCGGAAAGGAAGGACTACGGCTACACCTTC
.,TRBJ2-3,TRBV3-1,.,CASSHVHTQYF,TGTGCCAGCAGCCATGTCCATACGCAGTATTTT
.,TRBJ2-3,TRBV12-3/TRBV12-4,.,CASSSPRQESTDTQYF,TGTGCCAGCAGTTCACCCCGACAGGAAAGCACAGATACGCAGTATTTT